What follows is one T cell receptor beta chain and its context. Trimming shortened V by 0 bases and J by 1 base, and 6 bases separated the two germline ends. The CDR3 is made up of 14 amino acids. CDR1 ENHRY and CDR2 SYGVKD come from the germline V gene. Clones were sequenced by immunoSEQ multiplex PCR, and TCRdb holds only the in-frame ones, with some missing. The sample includes 85,000 to 100,000 clones, 90% of them seen just once. This sample is drawn from a study of blood T cell repertoires in COVID-19. Sequencing was carried out using peripheral blood. V and J are TRBV10-3 and TRBJ1-1; the D gene is possibly TRBD1 (6 bases). This clonotype was obtained from a man aged 55-75 years with acute or convalescent COVID-19. The CDR3 DNA follows: TGTGCCATCAGTGAGTCGGGGGCGAACACTGAAGCTTTCTTT. Translating gives CAISESGANTEAFF.